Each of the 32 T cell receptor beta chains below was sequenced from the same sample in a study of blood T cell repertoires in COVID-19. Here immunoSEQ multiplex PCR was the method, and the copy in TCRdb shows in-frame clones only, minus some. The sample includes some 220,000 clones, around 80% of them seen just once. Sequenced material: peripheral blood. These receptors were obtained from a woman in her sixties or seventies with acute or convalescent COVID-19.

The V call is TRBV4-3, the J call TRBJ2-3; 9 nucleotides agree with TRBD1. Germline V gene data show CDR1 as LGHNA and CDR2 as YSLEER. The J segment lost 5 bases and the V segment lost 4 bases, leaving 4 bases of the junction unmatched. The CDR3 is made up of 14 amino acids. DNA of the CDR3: TGCGCCAGCAGCCTTGGACAGGGGCAAGATACGCAGTATTTT. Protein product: CASSLGQGQDTQYF.

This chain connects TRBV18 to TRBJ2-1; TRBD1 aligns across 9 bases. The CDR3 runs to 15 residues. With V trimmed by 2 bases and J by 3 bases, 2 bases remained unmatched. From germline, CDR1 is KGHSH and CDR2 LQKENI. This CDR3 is CASSPGQGSYNEQFF. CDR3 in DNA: TGTGCCAGCTCACCAGGACAGGGGAGCTACAATGAGCAGTTCTTC.

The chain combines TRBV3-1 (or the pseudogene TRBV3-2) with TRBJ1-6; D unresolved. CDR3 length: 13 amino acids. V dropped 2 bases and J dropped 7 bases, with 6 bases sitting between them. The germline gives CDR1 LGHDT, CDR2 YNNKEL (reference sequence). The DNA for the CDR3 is TGTGCCAGCAGCCAAAACCTAAATTCACCCCTCCACTTT. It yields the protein CASSQNLNSPLHF.

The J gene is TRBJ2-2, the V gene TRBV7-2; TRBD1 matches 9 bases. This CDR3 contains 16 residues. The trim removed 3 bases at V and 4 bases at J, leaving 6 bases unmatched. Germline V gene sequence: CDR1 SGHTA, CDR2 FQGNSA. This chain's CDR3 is CASSFRDRVFTGELFF. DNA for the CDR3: TGTGCCAGCAGCTTCCGGGACAGGGTCTTCACCGGGGAGCTGTTTTTT.

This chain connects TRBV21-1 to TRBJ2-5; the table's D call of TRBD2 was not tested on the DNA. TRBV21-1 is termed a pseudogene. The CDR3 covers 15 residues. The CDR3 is CASSKWGEAQETQYF. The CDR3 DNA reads TGTGCCAGCAGCAAATGGGGGGAGGCCCAAGAGACCCAGTACTTC.

The CDR3 here is CASAPTSGTGGYGYTF. CDR3 sequence (DNA): TGTGCCAGCGCCCCGACTTCCGGGACAGGGGGCTATGGCTACACCTTC. The chain uses TRBV6-4 and TRBJ1-2; TRBD1 aligns across 11 bases. After removal of 8 bases from V and 4 bases from J, the junction contained 12 bases not matched to a gene. CDR3 length equals 16 residues. The germline gives CDR1 MRHNA, CDR2 SNTAGT.

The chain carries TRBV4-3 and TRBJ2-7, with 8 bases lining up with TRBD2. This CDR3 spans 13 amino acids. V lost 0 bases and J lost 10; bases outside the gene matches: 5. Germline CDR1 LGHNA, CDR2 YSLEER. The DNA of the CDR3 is TGCGCCAGCAGCCAAGATCGGGGGGGAGGTCAGTACTTC. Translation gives CASSQDRGGGQYF.

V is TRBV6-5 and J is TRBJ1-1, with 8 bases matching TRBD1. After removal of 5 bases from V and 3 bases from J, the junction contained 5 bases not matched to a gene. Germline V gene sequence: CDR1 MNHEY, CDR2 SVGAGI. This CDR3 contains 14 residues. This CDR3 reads CASSLRGQDTEAFF. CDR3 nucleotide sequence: TGTGCCAGCAGTCTCAGGGGGCAAGACACTGAAGCTTTCTTT.

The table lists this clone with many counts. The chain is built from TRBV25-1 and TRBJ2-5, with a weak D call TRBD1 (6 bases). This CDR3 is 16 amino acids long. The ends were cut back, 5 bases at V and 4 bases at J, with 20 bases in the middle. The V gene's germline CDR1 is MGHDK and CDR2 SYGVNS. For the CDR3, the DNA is TGTGCCAGCAGTTCTTCACCAAACAGGGTAGTAGAGACCCAGTACTTC. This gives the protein CASSSSPNRVVETQYF.

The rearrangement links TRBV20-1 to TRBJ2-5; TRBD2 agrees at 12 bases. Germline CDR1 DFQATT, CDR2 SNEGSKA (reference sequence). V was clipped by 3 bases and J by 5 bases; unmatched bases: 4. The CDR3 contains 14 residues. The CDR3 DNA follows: TGCAGTGCTAGTGGACTAGCGGGGTGGGAGACCCAGTACTTC. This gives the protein CSASGLAGWETQYF.

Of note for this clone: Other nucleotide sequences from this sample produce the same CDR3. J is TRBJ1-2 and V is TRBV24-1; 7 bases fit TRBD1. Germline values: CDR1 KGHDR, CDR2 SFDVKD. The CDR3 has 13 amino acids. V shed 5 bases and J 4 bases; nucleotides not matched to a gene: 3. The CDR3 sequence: CATSGQGGYGYTF. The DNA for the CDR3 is TGTGCCACCAGTGGGCAGGGGGGCTATGGCTACACCTTC.

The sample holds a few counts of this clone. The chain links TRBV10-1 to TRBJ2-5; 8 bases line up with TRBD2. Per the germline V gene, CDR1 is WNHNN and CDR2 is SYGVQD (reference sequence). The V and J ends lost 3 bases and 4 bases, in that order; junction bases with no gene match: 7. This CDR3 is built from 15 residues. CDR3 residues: CASSDGGGGGETQYF. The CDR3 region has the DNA TGCGCCAGCAGTGACGGGGGGGGCGGAGGAGAGACCCAGTACTTC.

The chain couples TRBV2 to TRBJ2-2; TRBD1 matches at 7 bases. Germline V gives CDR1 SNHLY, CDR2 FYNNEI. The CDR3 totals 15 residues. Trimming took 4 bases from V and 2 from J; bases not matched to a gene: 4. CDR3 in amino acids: CASSGGQLNTGELFF. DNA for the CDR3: TGTGCCAGCAGTGGGGGACAGTTAAACACCGGGGAGCTGTTTTTT. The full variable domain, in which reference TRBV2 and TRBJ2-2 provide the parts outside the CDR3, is EPEVTQTPSHQVTQMGQEVILRCVPISNHLYFYWYRQILGQKVEFLVSFYNNEISEKSEIFDDQFSVERPDGSNFTLKIRSTKLEDSAMYFCASSGGQLNTGELFFGEGSRLTVL.

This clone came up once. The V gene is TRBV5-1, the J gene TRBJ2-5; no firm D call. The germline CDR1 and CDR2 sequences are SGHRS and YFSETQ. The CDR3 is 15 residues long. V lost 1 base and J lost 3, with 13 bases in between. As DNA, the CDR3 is TGCGCCAGCAGCTTGATGGCAGGTTTTGAAGAGACCCAGTACTTC. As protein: CASSLMAGFEETQYF.

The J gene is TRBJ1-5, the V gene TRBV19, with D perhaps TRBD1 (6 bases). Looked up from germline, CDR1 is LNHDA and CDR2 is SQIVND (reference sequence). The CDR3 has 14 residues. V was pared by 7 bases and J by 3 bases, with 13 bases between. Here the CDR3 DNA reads TGTGCCAGTACCCCGGACAGATCCAATCAGCCCCAGCATTTT. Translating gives CASTPDRSNQPQHF.

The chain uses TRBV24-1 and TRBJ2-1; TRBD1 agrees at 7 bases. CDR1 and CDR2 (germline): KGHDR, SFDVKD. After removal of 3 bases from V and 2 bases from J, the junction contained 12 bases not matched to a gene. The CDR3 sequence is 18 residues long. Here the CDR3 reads CATSDDARDSLAYNEQFF. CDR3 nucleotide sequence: TGTGCCACCAGTGATGACGCCCGGGACAGTCTTGCCTACAATGAGCAGTTCTTC.

The CDR3 loop reads CASSYSEQGGFGQYV. CDR3 coding DNA: TGTGCCAGCAGTTACTCGGAACAGGGTGGATTCGGGCAGTACGTC. The V call is TRBV6-2 or TRBV6-3, the J call TRBJ2-7; TRBD1 is a possible D gene (6 bases). Germline V CDR1 and CDR2: MNHEY, SVGEGT. CDR3 size: 15 residues. The ends were cut back, 0 bases at V and 9 bases at J, with 18 bases in the middle.

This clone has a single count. CDR3 amino acids: CASSPRLGQGFNEQFF. The CDR3 DNA follows: TGTGCCAGCAGCCCCCGTTTGGGACAGGGTTTCAATGAGCAGTTCTTC. The chain carries TRBV9 and TRBJ2-1; 9 positions agree with TRBD1. From germline, CDR1 is SGDLS and CDR2 YYNGEE. The CDR3 has 16 residues. Trimming took 4 bases from V and 6 from J; bases not matched to a gene: 11.

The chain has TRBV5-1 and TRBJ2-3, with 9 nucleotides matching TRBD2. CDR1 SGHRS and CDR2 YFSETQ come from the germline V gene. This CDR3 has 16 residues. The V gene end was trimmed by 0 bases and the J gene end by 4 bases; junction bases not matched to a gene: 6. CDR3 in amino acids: CASSLGGGAGADTQYF. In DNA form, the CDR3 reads TGCGCCAGCAGCTTGGGCGGGGGGGCCGGTGCAGATACGCAGTATTTT.

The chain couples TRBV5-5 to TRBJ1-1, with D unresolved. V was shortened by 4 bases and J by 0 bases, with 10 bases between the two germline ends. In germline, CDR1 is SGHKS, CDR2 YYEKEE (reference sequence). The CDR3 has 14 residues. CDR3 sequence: CASSRTELNTEAFF. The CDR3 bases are TGTGCCAGCAGCCGAACAGAGCTGAACACTGAAGCTTTCTTT. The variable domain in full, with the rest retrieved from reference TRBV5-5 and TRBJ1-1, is DAGVTQSPTHLIKTRGQQVTLRCSPISGHKSVSWYQQVLGQGPQFIFQYYEKEERGRGNFPDRFSARQFPNYSSELNVNALLLGDSALYLCASSRTELNTEAFFGQGTRLTVV.

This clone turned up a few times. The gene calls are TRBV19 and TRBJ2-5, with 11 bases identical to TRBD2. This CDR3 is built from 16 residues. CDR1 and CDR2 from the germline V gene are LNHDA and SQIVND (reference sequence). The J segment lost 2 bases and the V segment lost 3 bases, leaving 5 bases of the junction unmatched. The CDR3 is CASSMAGTSGQETQYF. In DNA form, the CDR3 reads TGTGCCAGTAGTATGGCTGGGACTAGCGGACAAGAGACCCAGTACTTC.

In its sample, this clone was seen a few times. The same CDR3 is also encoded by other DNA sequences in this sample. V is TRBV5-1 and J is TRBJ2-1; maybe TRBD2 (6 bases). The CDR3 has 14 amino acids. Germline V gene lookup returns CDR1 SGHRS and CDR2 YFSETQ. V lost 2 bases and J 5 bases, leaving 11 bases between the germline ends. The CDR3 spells CASSLYRGNNEQFF. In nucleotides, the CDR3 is TGCGCCAGCAGCTTATATCGGGGGAACAATGAGCAGTTCTTC.

CDR3 residues: CASSTDRDRVPLHF. The CDR3 DNA reads as TGTGCCAGCTCAACCGACCGGGACAGGGTTCCCCTCCACTTT. The chain recombines TRBV18 with TRBJ1-6; 9 bases fit TRBD1. The CDR3 totals 14 residues. Trimming at V came to 5 bases and at J to 13 bases, leaving 9 bases not matched to a gene. Germline V gene sequence: CDR1 KGHSH, CDR2 LQKENI.

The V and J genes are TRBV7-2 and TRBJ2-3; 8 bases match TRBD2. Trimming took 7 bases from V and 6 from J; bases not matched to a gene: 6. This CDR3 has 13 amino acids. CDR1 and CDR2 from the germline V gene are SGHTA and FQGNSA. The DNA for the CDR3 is TGTGCCAGCACGGGACTAGGAGGGGATACGCAGTATTTT. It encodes CASTGLGGDTQYF.

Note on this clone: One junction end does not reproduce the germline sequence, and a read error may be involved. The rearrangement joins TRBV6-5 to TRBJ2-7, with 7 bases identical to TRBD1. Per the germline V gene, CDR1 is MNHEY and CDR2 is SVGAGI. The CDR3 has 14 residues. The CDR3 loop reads CASRGRGYTYGQYF. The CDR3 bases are TGTGCCAGCAGGGGCAGGGGGTATACCTACGGGCAGTACTTC.

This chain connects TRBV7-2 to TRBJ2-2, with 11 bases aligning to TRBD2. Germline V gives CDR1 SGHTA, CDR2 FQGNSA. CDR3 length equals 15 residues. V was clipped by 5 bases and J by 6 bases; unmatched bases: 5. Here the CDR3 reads CASSQTSGEPGELFF. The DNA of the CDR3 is TGTGCCAGCAGCCAGACTAGCGGGGAGCCCGGGGAGCTGTTTTTT.

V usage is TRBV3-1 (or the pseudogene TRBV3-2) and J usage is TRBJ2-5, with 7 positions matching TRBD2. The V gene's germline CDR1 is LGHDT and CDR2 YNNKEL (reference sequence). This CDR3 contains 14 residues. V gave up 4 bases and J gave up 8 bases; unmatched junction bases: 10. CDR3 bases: TGTGCCAGCAGCCCAGATGGGGGGGGGTTAACCCAGTACTTC. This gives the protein CASSPDGGGLTQYF.

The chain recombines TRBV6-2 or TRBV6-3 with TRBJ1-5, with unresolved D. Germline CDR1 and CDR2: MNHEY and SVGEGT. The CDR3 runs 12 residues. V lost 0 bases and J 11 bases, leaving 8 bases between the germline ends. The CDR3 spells CASSYSRAAQHF. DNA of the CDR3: TGTGCCAGCAGTTACTCGAGGGCAGCCCAGCATTTT.

The CDR3 reads CASSTGQTYEQYF. For the CDR3, the DNA is TGCGCCAGCAGTACGGGACAGACCTACGAGCAGTACTTC. The V and J genes are TRBV10-1 and TRBJ2-7; 7 nucleotides match TRBD1. Germline lookup yields CDR1 WNHNN and CDR2 SYGVQD (reference sequence). This CDR3 is built from 13 residues. V lost 5 bases, J lost 2 bases, and 3 bases stayed unmatched.

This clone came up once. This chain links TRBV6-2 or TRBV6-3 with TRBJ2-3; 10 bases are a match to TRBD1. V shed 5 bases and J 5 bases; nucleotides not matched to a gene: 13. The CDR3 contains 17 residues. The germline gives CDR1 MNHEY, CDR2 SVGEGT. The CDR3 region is CASSGGLRQGAGDTQYF. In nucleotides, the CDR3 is TGTGCCAGCAGTGGAGGCCTCAGACAGGGGGCAGGAGATACGCAGTATTTT.

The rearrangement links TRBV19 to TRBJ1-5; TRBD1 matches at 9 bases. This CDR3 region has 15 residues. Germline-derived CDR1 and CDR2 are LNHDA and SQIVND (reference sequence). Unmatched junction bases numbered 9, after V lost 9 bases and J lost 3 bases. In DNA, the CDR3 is TGTGCCAGCTCTTACCGGGACAGGGTCAATCAGCCCCAGCATTTT. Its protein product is CASSYRDRVNQPQHF. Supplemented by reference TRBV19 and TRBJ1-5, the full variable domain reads DGGITQSPKYLFRKEGQNVTLSCEQNLNHDAMYWYRQDPGQGLRLIYYSQIVNDFQKGDIAEGYSVSREKKESFPLTVTSAQKNPTAFYLCASSYRDRVNQPQHFGDGTRLSIL.

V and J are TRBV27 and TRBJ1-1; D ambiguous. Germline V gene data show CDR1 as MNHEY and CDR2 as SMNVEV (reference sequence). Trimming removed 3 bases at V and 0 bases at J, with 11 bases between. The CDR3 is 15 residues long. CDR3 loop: CASSFNSRVNTEAFF. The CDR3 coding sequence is TGTGCCAGCAGTTTCAACAGTCGCGTGAACACTGAAGCTTTCTTT.